This T cell receptor beta chain is from a study of Ad26.COV2.S vaccination and SARS-CoV-2 variants. Study-level information: Ad26.COV2.S was injected intramuscularly once or twice, 56 days apart.

As to treatment: 19 received Ad26.COV2.S at low or high dose, single or two shots; 5 received placebo; per-sample allocation not given. Sampling took place 63 days after the first vaccine or placebo injection. Repertoires were generated with immunoSEQ multiplex PCR, while TCRdb's copy carries only in-frame clones and drops some. Of approximately 420,000 clones in the sample, 70% to 90% were seen once. This CDR3 is built from 11 residues. V was cut by 7 bases and J by 9 bases, with 11 bases left in between. The germline CDR1 and CDR2 sequences are SGHDT and YYEEEE. This clone was detected only once. V is TRBV5-6 and J is TRBJ2-1; possible D gene TRBD1, 6 bases. The sequencing here drew on peripheral blood, taken in a trial of Ad26.COV2.S vaccine versus placebo. The source of this sequence is a person aged 18-65 years who received the Ad26.COV2.S COVID-19 vaccine or a placebo. The CDR3 DNA reads as TGTGCCAGCGGGGGCCCTACTGAGCAGTTCTTC. Residues: CASGGPTEQFF.